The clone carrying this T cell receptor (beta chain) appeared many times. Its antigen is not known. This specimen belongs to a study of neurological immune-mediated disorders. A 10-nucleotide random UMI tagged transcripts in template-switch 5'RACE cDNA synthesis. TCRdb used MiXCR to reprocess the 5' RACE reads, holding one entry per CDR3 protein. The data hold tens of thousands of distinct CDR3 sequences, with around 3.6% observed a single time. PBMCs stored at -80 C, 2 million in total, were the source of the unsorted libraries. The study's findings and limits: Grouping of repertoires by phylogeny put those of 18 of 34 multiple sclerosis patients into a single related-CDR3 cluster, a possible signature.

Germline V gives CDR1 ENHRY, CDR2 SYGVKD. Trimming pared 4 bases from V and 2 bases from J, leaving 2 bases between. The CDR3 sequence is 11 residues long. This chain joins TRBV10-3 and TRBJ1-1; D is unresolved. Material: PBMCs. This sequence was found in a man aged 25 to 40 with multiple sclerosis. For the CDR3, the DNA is TGTGCCATCAGTGGAAACACTGAAGCTTTCTTT. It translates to CAISGNTEAFF.